This entry is about one TCR beta chain. The target antigen is unknown. Germline V gives CDR1 LGHNA, CDR2 YNFKEQ. The length of the CDR3 is 15 residues. V was shortened by 2 bases and J by 4 bases, with 12 bases between the two germline ends. Described treatment: approximately 11-day PBMC culture with coronavirus spike peptide pools or control peptides (ViraFEST assay). Once obtained from cultured CD4+ T cells, the DNA was sequenced using the Oncomine TCR Beta short-read assay. One entry per CDR3 protein, called by TCRdb with MiXCR from the PCR reads. The data contain around 19,000 distinct CDR3 sequences, around two fifths of them singletons. The data originate from a study of vaccination and CD4 T cells after COVID-19.

This TCR came from a human donor who had recovered from COVID-19. The chain has TRBV4-2 and TRBJ2-1; no definite D call. Specimen: CD4+ T cells from blood, cultured in vitro, collected after SARS-CoV-2 vaccination. The CDR3 sequence: CASSQTRNTYNEQFF. The CDR3 nucleotides are TGTGCCAGCAGCCAAACCCGGAATACTTACAATGAGCAGTTCTTC.